Presented here are 27 T cell receptor beta chains from one specimen sequenced in a study of shared clonotypes between healthy human individuals (dated by TCRdb to the early 2020s). Libraries were built with the immunoSEQ multiplex PCR assay. The table comes from immuneACCESS by way of TCRdb, which keeps in-frame sequences with V and J called. Part of the clones is missing from these tables; in studies checked, under half for an unresolved V gene and the rest for unknown reasons. A total of over 950,000 clones appear in this sample, roughly 80% of them only once. The leading ten clones occupy almost 0.9% of the sample. The sample consisted of memory CD4+ T cells from PBMCs. The cell subset or site label here, explained by the study, means: CD45RA-negative fraction. These receptors were obtained from a young man in good health. Some clones in this sample may be carry-over from other donors' samples.

V usage is TRBV6-6 and J usage is TRBJ1-4, with D perhaps matching TRBD1 (5 bases). V was pared by 5 bases and J by 2 bases, with 12 bases between. Looked up from germline, CDR1 is MNHNY and CDR2 is SVGAGI (reference sequence). The CDR3 runs 15 residues. CDR3 region: CASSRQGGTNEKLFF. In DNA, the CDR3 is TGTGCCAGCAGTAGGCAGGGTGGGACTAATGAAAAACTGTTTTTT.

The chain carries TRBV19 and TRBJ2-1; TRBD2 aligns across 9 bases. The ends lost 4 bases at V and 4 bases at J; junction bases unmatched: 8. The length of the CDR3 is 16 residues. Looked up from germline, CDR1 is LNHDA and CDR2 is SQIVND (reference sequence). In DNA form, the CDR3 reads TGTGCCAGTAGTACAATTCTAGCGGGAAAGTACAATGAGCAGTTCTTC. It is translated as CASSTILAGKYNEQFF.

The chain combines TRBV5-1 with TRBJ1-4, with a tentative D call TRBD1 (5 bases). V shed 1 base and J shed 8 bases, with 12 bases lying between them. The CDR3 runs to 14 residues. Germline V gene lookup returns CDR1 SGHRS and CDR2 YFSETQ. In DNA form, the CDR3 reads TGCGCCAGCAGCTTGAAGGGGAGGGAGGAAAAACTGTTTTTT. Encoded protein: CASSLKGREEKLFF.

V usage is TRBV6-1 and J usage is TRBJ2-7; 8 nucleotides line up with TRBD2. The length of the CDR3 is 17 residues. Germline CDR1 MNHNS, CDR2 SASEGT. V shed 3 bases, J shed 4 bases, and the junction held 14 bases outside the gene matches. The CDR3 nucleotides read TGTGCCAGCAGTGACTTTAGCGGGACGCTTCTTTTGTACGAGCAGTACTTC. Residues: CASSDFSGTLLLYEQYF.

The V call is TRBV7-2, the J call TRBJ2-5, with TRBD2 as a possible D gene (6 bases). The CDR3 has 12 residues. V lost 2 bases and J 5 bases, leaving 6 bases between the germline ends. The germline CDR1 and CDR2 sequences are SGHTA and FQGNSA. The CDR3 sequence is CASSLTSETQYF. The CDR3 DNA reads as TGTGCCAGCAGCTTAACTAGCGAGACCCAGTACTTC.

This chain's CDR3 is CASSQETSPSYNEQFF. CDR3 sequence (DNA): TGCGCCAGCAGCCAAGAAACTAGCCCGTCCTACAATGAGCAGTTCTTC. V is TRBV4-1 and J is TRBJ2-1, with a possible D match to TRBD2 (6 bases). With 0 bases removed from V and 1 base from J, the gap between germline ends came to 10 bases. This CDR3 comprises 16 residues. Germline loops: CDR1 MGHRA, CDR2 YSYEKL.

This clone was seen ten or more times. This chain uses TRBV7-9 with TRBJ1-1; possible D gene TRBD1, 6 bases. The CDR3 has 15 residues. CDR1 is SEHNR and CDR2 is FQNEAQ in the germline V gene (reference sequence). The germline V and J ends were trimmed by 5 bases and 5 bases, with 18 bases remaining between them. The CDR3 here is CASSPPGRRGTEAFF. In DNA form, the CDR3 reads TGTGCCAGCAGCCCTCCGGGCCGAAGGGGGACTGAAGCTTTCTTT.

This chain connects TRBV7-9 to TRBJ1-5, with D perhaps TRBD1 (6 bases). V lost 1 base, J lost 7 bases, and 11 bases lay in between. The CDR3 is 14 residues long. In germline, CDR1 is SEHNR, CDR2 FQNEAQ (reference sequence). The CDR3 loop reads CASSLGFGGQPQHF. As DNA, the CDR3 is TGTGCCAGCAGCTTAGGATTTGGGGGCCAGCCCCAGCATTTT.

The gene calls are TRBV5-6 and TRBJ2-1, with 13 nucleotides matching TRBD2. CDR3 size: 16 residues. J lost 6 bases, V lost 4 bases, and 7 bases had no gene match. The germline V gene has CDR1 SGHDT and CDR2 YYEEEE. Here the CDR3 reads CASSRTTSGRPNEQFF. CDR3 DNA sequence: TGTGCCAGCAGCCGGACGACTAGCGGGAGGCCCAATGAGCAGTTCTTC.

The chain has TRBV7-9 and TRBJ2-1, with 10 bases lining up with TRBD2. The length of the CDR3 is 15 residues. Unmatched junction bases numbered 2, after V lost 1 base and J lost 5 bases. Germline V gene sequence: CDR1 SEHNR, CDR2 FQNEAQ (reference sequence). The CDR3 reads CASSLEGLANNEQFF. DNA for the CDR3: TGTGCCAGCAGCTTAGAGGGACTAGCGAACAATGAGCAGTTCTTC.

The V and J genes are TRBV9 and TRBJ1-2; 8 bases align to TRBD1. The CDR3 totals 14 residues. V shed 3 bases and J 3 bases; nucleotides not matched to a gene: 4. Germline V CDR1 and CDR2: SGDLS, YYNGEE. The CDR3 coding sequence is TGTGCCAGCAGCGGGGGACAGGTGTACTATGGCTACACCTTC. Translating gives CASSGGQVYYGYTF.

On this clone itself: This sample includes further DNA sequences coding for the same CDR3. V usage is TRBV5-1 and J usage is TRBJ1-1, with D possibly TRBD1 on 6 matching bases. Germline V CDR1 and CDR2: SGHRS, YFSETQ. The CDR3 has 15 amino acids. V was pared by 0 bases and J by 3 bases, with 12 bases between. CDR3 sequence (DNA): TGCGCCAGCAGCTTGGTTATAGGGGGGGACACTGAAGCTTTCTTT. It codes for CASSLVIGGDTEAFF. Based on the CDR3 plus reference TRBV5-1 and TRBJ1-1, the full variable domain is KAGVTQTPRYLIKTRGQQVTLSCSPISGHRSVSWYQQTPGQGLQFLFEYFSETQRNKGNFPGRFSGRQFSNSRSEMNVSTLELGDSALYLCASSLVIGGDTEAFFGQGTRLTVV.

The gene calls are TRBV5-1 and TRBJ1-2, with 7 nucleotides matching TRBD1. The junction had 8 bases not matched to a gene; V was cut back by 7 bases and J by 5 bases. The CDR3 loop spans 13 amino acids. Germline V gene sequence: CDR1 SGHRS, CDR2 YFSETQ. CDR3 DNA: TGCGCCAGCCGGGACAGCATGAGTTATGGCTACACCTTC. This encodes CASRDSMSYGYTF. Full variable domain (rest looked up from reference TRBV5-1 and TRBJ1-2): KAGVTQTPRYLIKTRGQQVTLSCSPISGHRSVSWYQQTPGQGLQFLFEYFSETQRNKGNFPGRFSGRQFSNSRSEMNVSTLELGDSALYLCASRDSMSYGYTFGSGTRLTVV.

V and J are TRBV25-1 and TRBJ1-2; TRBD1 is a possible D gene (5 bases). The CDR3 loop spans 14 amino acids. The germline V gene has CDR1 MGHDK and CDR2 SYGVNS. V gave up 4 bases and J gave up 7 bases, with 16 bases separating them. This chain's CDR3 is CASSGLGQGSGYTF. CDR3 DNA: TGTGCCAGCAGTGGCCTGGGGCAGGGAAGTGGCTACACCTTC.

In regard to this clone: A much larger clone lies a single base off, so this may be a read error. V and J are TRBV29-1 and TRBJ1-1, with D possibly matching TRBD1 (5 bases). CDR1 and CDR2 from the germline V gene are SQVTM and ANQGSEA. The ends were cut back, 6 bases at V and 5 bases at J, with 19 bases in the middle. This CDR3 is 14 amino acids long. This CDR3 is CSVALGAAGTEAFF. Here the CDR3 DNA reads TGCAGCGTAGCACTCGGGGCGGCGGGTACTGAAGCTTTCTTT.

The V and J genes are TRBV5-1 and TRBJ1-4, with TRBD1 matching over 7 bases. CDR1 is SGHRS and CDR2 is YFSETQ in the germline V gene. J gave up 4 bases and V 0 bases, and 3 bases lay outside the gene matches. The length of the CDR3 is 15 residues. The CDR3 region has the DNA TGCGCCAGCAGCTTGGCAGGGACAGTTAATGAAAAACTGTTTTTT. This codes for CASSLAGTVNEKLFF.

The J gene is TRBJ2-3, the V gene TRBV7-9, with D unclear. Germline CDR1 reads SEHNR; CDR2 reads FQNEAQ (reference sequence). This CDR3 comprises 12 residues. V was clipped by 4 bases and J by 6 bases, with 8 bases between them. The CDR3 DNA reads as TGTGCCAGCAGCTCTTACGGGGATACGCAGTATTTT. This encodes CASSSYGDTQYF.

The table lists this clone with a count of one. The chain links TRBV28 to TRBJ1-5; D perhaps matches TRBD1 (6 bases). V was trimmed by 5 bases and J by 0 bases, leaving 17 bases between them. The CDR3 spans 17 residues. The V gene's germline CDR1 is MDHEN and CDR2 SYDVKM. CDR3 sequence reads: CASSHTGIRYSNQPQHF. In nucleotides, the CDR3 is TGTGCCAGCAGTCACACAGGGATTCGGTATAGCAATCAGCCCCAGCATTTT.

The genes are TRBV11-2 and TRBJ2-1; tentative D call: TRBD2 (5 bases). Germline V lookup: CDR1 SGHAT, CDR2 FQNNGV. The CDR3 spans 14 residues. Trimming stripped 0 bases from V and 2 bases from J, with 5 bases between. The CDR3 loop is CASSLDGTYNEQFF. The DNA for the CDR3 is TGTGCCAGCAGCTTAGACGGGACCTACAATGAGCAGTTCTTC.

A few counts support this clone. The same CDR3 is also encoded by other DNA sequences in this sample. J is TRBJ1-3 and V is TRBV5-1, with D perhaps matching TRBD1 (5 bases). The V end lost 4 bases, the J end lost 2 bases, and 10 bases lay between the germline ends. CDR1 is SGHRS, CDR2 YFSETQ, per germline. CDR3 length: 14 residues. CDR3 loop: CASSPWGPGNTIYF. In nucleotides, the CDR3 is TGCGCCAGCAGCCCGTGGGGACCTGGAAACACCATATATTTT. The entire variable domain, with the rest obtained from reference TRBV5-1 and TRBJ1-3, is as follows: KAGVTQTPRYLIKTRGQQVTLSCSPISGHRSVSWYQQTPGQGLQFLFEYFSETQRNKGNFPGRFSGRQFSNSRSEMNVSTLELGDSALYLCASSPWGPGNTIYFGEGSWLTVV.

The chain combines TRBV27 with TRBJ2-6; TRBD1 aligns across 9 bases. CDR1 is MNHEY and CDR2 is SMNVEV in the germline V gene (reference sequence). The V and J ends lost 3 bases and 2 bases, in that order; junction bases with no gene match: 5. The CDR3 totals 17 residues. The CDR3 loop is CASSFVRTGAGANVLTF. The CDR3, as DNA: TGTGCCAGCAGTTTTGTGAGGACAGGGGCTGGGGCCAACGTCCTGACTTTC.

V is TRBV6-5 and J is TRBJ2-5; TRBD1 might be the D (5 bases). CDR1 and CDR2 from the germline V gene are MNHEY and SVGAGI. V was pared by 2 bases and J by 2 bases, with 9 bases between. CDR3 length equals 14 residues. CDR3 amino acids: CASSYVTAQETQYF. CDR3 nucleotides: TGTGCCAGCAGTTACGTGACAGCTCAAGAGACCCAGTACTTC.

CDR3 protein: CASSLGLAGVYEQFF. The CDR3 DNA reads TGTGCCAGCAGCTTGGGACTAGCGGGAGTCTATGAGCAGTTCTTC. The J gene is TRBJ2-1, the V gene TRBV9, with 14 nucleotides matching TRBD2. Germline V gives CDR1 SGDLS, CDR2 YYNGEE. V was pared by 4 bases and J by 8 bases, with 5 bases of the junction left unmatched. There are 15 residues in the CDR3.

This chain connects TRBV18 to TRBJ2-7, with D perhaps matching TRBD1 (5 bases). The germline gives CDR1 KGHSH, CDR2 LQKENI. Trimming pared 6 bases from V and 7 bases from J, leaving 25 bases between. The length of the CDR3 is 16 residues. In DNA, the CDR3 is TGTGCCAGCTCCCCGACAGCTTACACCGCCTTACTGGAGCAGTACTTC. It translates to CASSPTAYTALLEQYF.

The chain links TRBV5-1 to TRBJ1-1; the D gene is possibly TRBD1 (5 bases). CDR3 length: 14 amino acids. V was shortened by 0 bases and J by 3 bases, with 9 bases between the two germline ends. CDR1 is SGHRS, CDR2 YFSETQ, per germline. This CDR3 reads CASSLEGFDTEAFF. The CDR3 DNA sequence: TGCGCCAGCAGCTTGGAGGGGTTCGACACTGAAGCTTTCTTT.

In nucleotides, the CDR3 is TGCGCCAGCAGCGATCCGTCGCCCCGCTCTGGGGCCAACGTCCTGACTTTC. This translates into CASSDPSPRSGANVLTF. This chain links TRBV5-1 with TRBJ2-6; D gene unclear. V shed 4 bases and J shed 0 bases, with 14 bases lying between them. Per germline, CDR1 SGHRS and CDR2 YFSETQ. CDR3 length equals 17 residues. Full variable domain (rest looked up from reference TRBV5-1 and TRBJ2-6): KAGVTQTPRYLIKTRGQQVTLSCSPISGHRSVSWYQQTPGQGLQFLFEYFSETQRNKGNFPGRFSGRQFSNSRSEMNVSTLELGDSALYLCASSDPSPRSGANVLTFGAGSRLTVL.

The chain has TRBV27 and TRBJ2-5; either TRBD1 or TRBD2 may supply D (6 bases each). The V gene's germline CDR1 is MNHEY and CDR2 SMNVEV (reference sequence). The CDR3 runs to 14 residues. With 4 bases removed from V and 4 bases from J, the gap between germline ends came to 13 bases. The CDR3 is CASSYGGSGETQYF. The CDR3 bases are TGTGCCAGCAGTTACGGGGGCAGTGGAGAGACCCAGTACTTC.